This is a list of T cell receptor beta chains from one sample in a study of T cell responses to AZD1222 COVID-19 vaccine. Some clones are missing from TCRdb's copy, which holds only in-frame ones; the method was immunoSEQ multiplex PCR. This table has over 50,000 clones, roughly 89% appearing once. The sequencing here drew on peripheral blood, taken on day 0 of AZD1222 vaccination. The origin of the receptors is an adult in good health. Both conserved end residues are part of each CDR3.

j_call v_call cdr3_aa
TRBJ2-3 TRBV7-2 CASSPTSDRHTQYF
TRBJ2-5 TRBV29-1 CSATGTVSGTQYF
TRBJ1-6 TRBV5-6 CASGQDGLPNSPLHF
TRBJ2-3 TRBV9 CASSRGPDTQYF
TRBJ1-1 TRBV5-1 CASSAQGDTEAFF
TRBJ1-1 TRBV9 CASSVVRDITEAFF
TRBJ1-1 TRBV6-5 CASSYYFGGQTEAFF
TRBJ2-7 TRBV10-3 CAISGLQGGGAYEQYF
TRBJ2-3 TRBV2 CASSDGVAGPTDTQYF
TRBJ1-1 TRBV6-5 CASSYGTNTEAFF
TRBJ2-6 TRBV13 CASSPGAGQVLFGANVLTF
TRBJ1-1 TRBV5-1 CASSGGGRRTEAFF
TRBJ2-7 TRBV5-1 CASSLEGGTAYEQYF
TRBJ1-5 TRBV12-3/TRBV12-4 CASSLYSVEPQHF
TRBJ2-7 TRBV28 CASSFSSQGWYF
TRBJ2-1 TRBV19 CASSIGRSWAREQFF
TRBJ1-1 TRBV19 CASSWTGYTEAFF
TRBJ1-2 TRBV12-3/TRBV12-4 CASSTGTYGYTF
TRBJ2-7 TRBV29-1 CSVRTRDEQYF
TRBJ1-2 TRBV6-6 CASSTTGFGYTF
TRBJ1-2 TRBV10-1 CASRLIDRTNYGYTF
TRBJ2-7 TRBV6-5 CASSYSWGFYEQYF
TRBJ2-1 TRBV28 CASSPDSYNEQFF
TRBJ1-5 TRBV29-1 CSVELTGESNQPQHF
TRBJ2-2 TRBV19 CASSTAAGLNTGELFF
TRBJ2-2 TRBV2 CASSSNTGELFF
TRBJ1-5 TRBV20-1 CSASVGGALTGQPQHF
TRBJ2-1 TRBV11-3 CASSSRTGSGYNEQFF
TRBJ2-3 TRBV7-2 CASSLAGASDTQYF
TRBJ1-3 TRBV6-5 CASSWAGQGANTIYF
TRBJ1-5 TRBV27 CASSFHSRGGRSQPQHF
TRBJ1-1 TRBV6-5 CASSPGQNTEAFF
TRBJ1-5 TRBV28 CASSQQGNQPQHF
TRBJ1-1 TRBV2 CASSPERGVAEAFF
TRBJ1-2 TRBV4-1 CASSPGPGQGRGYTF
TRBJ1-6 TRBV5-1 CASSIQTGGLVSPLHF
TRBJ2-1 TRBV4-2 CASSQDGGPNRDNEQFF
TRBJ1-6 TRBV4-2 CASSQQPGQSSYNSPLHF
TRBJ2-7 TRBV5-4 CASSRRDGSYEQYF
TRBJ1-4 TRBV19 CASSIKEGAEGEKLFF
TRBJ1-2 TRBV4-3 CASSQDRTGAGGYGYTF
TRBJ2-2 TRBV27 CASARGGLVPGELFF
TRBJ2-7 TRBV7-2 CASSIGQGAIYEQYF
TRBJ1-5 TRBV28 CASSLPRGQGNQPQHF
TRBJ1-1 TRBV9 CASSVRDRGLPMNTEAFF
TRBJ2-5 TRBV5-1 CASSLMASGGQETQYF
TRBJ1-1 TRBV19 CASSTTTEAFF
TRBJ2-7 TRBV24-1 CATSDFLTAGEQYF
TRBJ2-7 TRBV19 CASSNRQGAYEQYF
TRBJ1-5 TRBV6-5 CASSNGQGHQPQHF
TRBJ1-1 TRBV4-3 CASSQGRVNTEAFF
TRBJ2-5 TRBV11-3 CASSSTGGSETQYF
TRBJ2-3 TRBV5-6 CASSLFGQTQYF
TRBJ1-2 TRBV24-1 CAPRGGDYGYTF
TRBJ1-5 TRBV11-2 CASSLEGLDPQHF
TRBJ2-2 TRBV7-9 CASSPGTSGGLTGELFF
TRBJ2-5 TRBV7-2 CASSPRTAYQETQYF
TRBJ2-2 TRBV2 CASSDIEQIANTGELFF